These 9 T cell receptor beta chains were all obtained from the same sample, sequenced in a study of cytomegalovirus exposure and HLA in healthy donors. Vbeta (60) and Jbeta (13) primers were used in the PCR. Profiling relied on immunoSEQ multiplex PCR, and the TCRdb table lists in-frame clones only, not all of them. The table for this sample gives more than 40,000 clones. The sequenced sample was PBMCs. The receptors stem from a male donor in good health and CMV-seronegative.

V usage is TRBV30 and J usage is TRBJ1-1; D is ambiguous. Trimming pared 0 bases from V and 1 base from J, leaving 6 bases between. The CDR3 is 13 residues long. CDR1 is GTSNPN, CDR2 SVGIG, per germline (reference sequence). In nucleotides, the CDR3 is TGTGCCTGGAGTGTTGAGCAGAACACTGAAGCTTTCTTT. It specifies CAWSVEQNTEAFF.

CDR3 sequence reads: CASSGQGQLNTEAFF. The CDR3 DNA is TGTGCCAGCTCAGGACAGGGGCAGTTGAACACTGAAGCTTTCTTT. The genes are TRBV18 and TRBJ1-1, with 9 nucleotides matching TRBD1. V lost 5 bases and J lost 0; bases outside the gene matches: 4. Germline V CDR1 and CDR2: KGHSH, LQKENI. This CDR3 region has 15 residues.

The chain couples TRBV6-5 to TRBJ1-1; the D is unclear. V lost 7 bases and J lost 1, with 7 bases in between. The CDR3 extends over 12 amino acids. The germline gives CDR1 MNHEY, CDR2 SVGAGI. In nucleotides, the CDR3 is TGTGCCAGCACGAGTCGGAACACTGAAGCTTTCTTT. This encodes CASTSRNTEAFF.

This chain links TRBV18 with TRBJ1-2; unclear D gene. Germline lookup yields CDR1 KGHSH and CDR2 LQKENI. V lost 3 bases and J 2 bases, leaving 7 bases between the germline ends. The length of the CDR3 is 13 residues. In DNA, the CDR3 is TGTGCCAGCTCACCCCCCGGGAACTATGGCTACACCTTC. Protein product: CASSPPGNYGYTF.

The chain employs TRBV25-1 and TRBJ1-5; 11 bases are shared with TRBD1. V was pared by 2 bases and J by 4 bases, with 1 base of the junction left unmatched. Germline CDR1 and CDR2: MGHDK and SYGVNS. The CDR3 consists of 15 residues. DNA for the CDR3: TGTGCCAGCAGTGAAGGGGACAGGGGGAATCAGCCCCAGCATTTT. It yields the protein CASSEGDRGNQPQHF.

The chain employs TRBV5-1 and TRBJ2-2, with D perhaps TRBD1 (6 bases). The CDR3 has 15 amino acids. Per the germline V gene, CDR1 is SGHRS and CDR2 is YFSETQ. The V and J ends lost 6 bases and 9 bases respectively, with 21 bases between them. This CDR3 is CASNLGGSGQWELFF. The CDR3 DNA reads TGCGCCAGCAATCTAGGGGGATCGGGTCAGTGGGAGCTGTTTTTT. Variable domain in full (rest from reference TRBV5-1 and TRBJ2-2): KAGVTQTPRYLIKTRGQQVTLSCSPISGHRSVSWYQQTPGQGLQFLFEYFSETQRNKGNFPGRFSGRQFSNSRSEMNVSTLELGDSALYLCASNLGGSGQWELFFGEGSRLTVL.

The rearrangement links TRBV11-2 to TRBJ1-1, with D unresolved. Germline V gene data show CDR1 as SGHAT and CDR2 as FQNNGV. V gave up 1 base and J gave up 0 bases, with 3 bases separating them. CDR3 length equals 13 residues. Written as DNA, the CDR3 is TGTGCCAGCAGCTTAGCTCTGAACACTGAAGCTTTCTTT. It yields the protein CASSLALNTEAFF.

The CDR3 DNA reads TGTGCCAGCAGTTACAGGCAGGGGTATTACAATGAGCAGTTCTTC. Amino acid sequence: CASSYRQGYYNEQFF. The rearrangement links TRBV6-5 to TRBJ2-1, with D maybe TRBD1 (6 bases). The length of the CDR3 is 15 residues. V dropped 2 bases and J dropped 4 bases, with 12 bases sitting between them. CDR1 and CDR2 from the germline V gene are MNHEY and SVGAGI.

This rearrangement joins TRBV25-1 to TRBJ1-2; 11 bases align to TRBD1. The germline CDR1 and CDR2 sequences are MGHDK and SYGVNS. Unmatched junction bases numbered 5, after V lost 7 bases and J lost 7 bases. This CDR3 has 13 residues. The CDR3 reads CASTGTGGIGYTF. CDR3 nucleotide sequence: TGTGCCAGCACCGGGACAGGGGGAATTGGCTACACCTTC.